The sequence of this T cell receptor (beta chain) was determined in a study of tumor T cells in aggressive B-cell lymphoma. TCRdb's table, derived via immunoSEQ multiplex PCR, lists solely in-frame clones and lacks some. The sample consists of about 2,900 clones, 75% to 90% of them appearing once. This receptor was obtained from an adult with diffuse large B cell lymphoma. Sequencing input: tumor tissue.

The CDR3 loop is CASSPGQRNTGELFF. The CDR3 DNA sequence: TGTGCCAGCAGCCCGGGACAGAGGAACACCGGGGAGCTGTTTTTT. The rearrangement links TRBV11-3 to TRBJ2-2; 7 bases line up with TRBD1. CDR1 is SGHNT, CDR2 YENEEA, per germline. The V gene end was trimmed by 5 bases and the J gene end by 1 base; junction bases not matched to a gene: 4. The CDR3 has 15 residues.